Below, 6 T cell receptor beta chains from the same sample are listed, as sequenced in a study of blood T cell repertoires in COVID-19. Here immunoSEQ multiplex PCR was the method, and the copy in TCRdb shows in-frame clones only, minus some. This table holds about 240,000 clones, about 87% found once. The sequenced material came from peripheral blood. The receptors were sampled from a woman in her 70s with active or convalescent COVID-19.

This clone has only one observation. The chain couples TRBV19 to TRBJ2-1; D unresolved. V was pared by 3 bases and J by 2 bases, with 11 bases between. CDR1 is LNHDA, CDR2 SQIVND, per germline (reference sequence). This CDR3 is built from 15 residues. The chain's CDR3 is CASSMVQETYNEQFF. The CDR3 nucleotides are TGTGCCAGTAGTATGGTCCAGGAAACCTACAATGAGCAGTTCTTC. The full variable domain, rest sourced from reference TRBV19 and TRBJ2-1, is DGGITQSPKYLFRKEGQNVTLSCEQNLNHDAMYWYRQDPGQGLRLIYYSQIVNDFQKGDIAEGYSVSREKKESFPLTVTSAQKNPTAFYLCASSMVQETYNEQFFGPGTRLTVL.

This chain joins TRBV19 and TRBJ1-1, with D possibly matching TRBD1 (5 bases). V lost 7 bases, J lost 2 bases, and 14 bases lay in between. This CDR3 contains 14 residues. CDR1 LNHDA and CDR2 SQIVND come from the germline V gene (reference sequence). CDR3 residues: CASKAATVNTEAFF. DNA for the CDR3: TGTGCCAGTAAGGCAGCGACAGTCAACACTGAAGCTTTCTTT.

V is TRBV15 and J is TRBJ1-1; 10 nucleotides agree with TRBD1. The CDR3 runs to 15 residues. Looked up from germline, CDR1 is LNHNV and CDR2 is YYDKDF (reference sequence). With V trimmed by 4 bases and J by 4 bases, 6 bases remained unmatched. CDR3 protein: CATSKRTGGSTEAFF. Here the CDR3 DNA reads TGTGCCACCAGCAAACGGACAGGGGGTAGCACTGAAGCTTTCTTT.

J is TRBJ2-3 and V is TRBV11-2; 8 bases fit TRBD2. This CDR3 is built from 15 residues. CDR1 and CDR2 (germline): SGHAT, FQNNGV. The trim removed 5 bases at V and 6 bases at J, leaving 10 bases unmatched. CDR3 in DNA: TGTGCCAGCAGCCCCCCCGCGGCGGGGGGTGATACGCAGTATTTT. This codes for CASSPPAAGGDTQYF.

About this clone itself: Other DNA sequences in this sample translate to the same CDR3. The chain uses TRBV27 and TRBJ2-2; D remains ambiguous. The V and J ends lost 0 bases and 4 bases respectively, with 6 bases between them. The CDR3 covers 14 residues. Germline V gene data show CDR1 as MNHEY and CDR2 as SMNVEV (reference sequence). The CDR3 region has the DNA TGTGCCAGCAGTTTATCCCCGGGCACCGGGGAGCTGTTTTTT. This encodes CASSLSPGTGELFF.

DNA for the CDR3: TGTGCCAGTAGAGTACAGGGTAGTTCACCCCTCCACTTT. It codes for CASRVQGSSPLHF. The rearrangement uses TRBV19 and TRBJ1-6; perhaps TRBD1 as D (6 bases). The CDR3 totals 13 residues. Germline V gives CDR1 LNHDA, CDR2 SQIVND (reference sequence). V shed 6 bases and J shed 9 bases, with 12 bases lying between them.